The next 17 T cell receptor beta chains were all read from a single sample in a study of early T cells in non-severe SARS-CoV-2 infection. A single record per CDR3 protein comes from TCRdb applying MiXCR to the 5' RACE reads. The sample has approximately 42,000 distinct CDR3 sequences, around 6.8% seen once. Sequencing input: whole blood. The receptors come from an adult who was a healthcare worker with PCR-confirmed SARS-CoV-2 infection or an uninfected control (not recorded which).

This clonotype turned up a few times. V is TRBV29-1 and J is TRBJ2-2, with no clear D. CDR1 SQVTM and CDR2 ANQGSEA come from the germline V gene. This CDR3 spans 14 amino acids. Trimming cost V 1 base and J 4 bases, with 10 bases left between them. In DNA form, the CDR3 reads TGCAGCGTTGAAGGCCCGCAGTTCACCGGGGAGCTGTTTTTT. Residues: CSVEGPQFTGELFF.

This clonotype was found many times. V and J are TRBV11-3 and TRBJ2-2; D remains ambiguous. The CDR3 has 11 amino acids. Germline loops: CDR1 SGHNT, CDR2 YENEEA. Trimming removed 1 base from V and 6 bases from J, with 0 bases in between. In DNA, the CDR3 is TGTGCCAGCAGCTTAGCCGGGGAGCTGTTTTTT. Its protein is CASSLAGELFF.

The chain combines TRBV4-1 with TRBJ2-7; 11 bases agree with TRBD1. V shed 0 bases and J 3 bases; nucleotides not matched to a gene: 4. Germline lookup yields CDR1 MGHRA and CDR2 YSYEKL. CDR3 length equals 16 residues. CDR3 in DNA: TGCGCCAGCAGCCAAGATCCGGGACAGGGGGACTACGAGCAGTACTTC. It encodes CASSQDPGQGDYEQYF.

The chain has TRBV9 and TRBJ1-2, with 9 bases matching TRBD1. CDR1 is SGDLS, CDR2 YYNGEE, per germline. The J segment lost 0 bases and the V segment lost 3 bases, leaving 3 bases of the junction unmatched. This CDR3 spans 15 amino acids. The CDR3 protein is CASSEGQGSNYGYTF. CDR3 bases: TGTGCCAGCAGCGAAGGACAGGGGTCTAACTATGGCTACACCTTC.

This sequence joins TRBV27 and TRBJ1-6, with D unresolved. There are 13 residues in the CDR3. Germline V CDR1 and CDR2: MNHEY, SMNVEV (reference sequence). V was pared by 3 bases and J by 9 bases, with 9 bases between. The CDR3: CASSFGTISPLHF. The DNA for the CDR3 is TGTGCCAGCAGTTTTGGAACCATTTCACCCCTCCACTTT.

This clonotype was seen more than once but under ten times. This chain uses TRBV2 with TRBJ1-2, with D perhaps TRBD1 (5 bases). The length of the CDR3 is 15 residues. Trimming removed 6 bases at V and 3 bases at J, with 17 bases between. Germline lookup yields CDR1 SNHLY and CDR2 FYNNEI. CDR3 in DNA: TGTGCCAGCAGGAAGCAGGGACTCGGGGACTATGGCTACACCTTC. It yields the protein CASRKQGLGDYGYTF.

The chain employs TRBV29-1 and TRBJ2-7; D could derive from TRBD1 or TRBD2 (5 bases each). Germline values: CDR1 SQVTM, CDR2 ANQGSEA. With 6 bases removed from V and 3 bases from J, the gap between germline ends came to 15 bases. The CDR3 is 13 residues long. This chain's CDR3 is CSVTNRTNYEQYF. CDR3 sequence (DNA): TGCAGCGTGACTAACAGGACGAACTACGAGCAGTACTTC.

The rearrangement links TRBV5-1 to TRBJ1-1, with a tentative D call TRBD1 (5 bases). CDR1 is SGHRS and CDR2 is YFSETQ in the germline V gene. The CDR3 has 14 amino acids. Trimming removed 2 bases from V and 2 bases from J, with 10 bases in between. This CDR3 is CASSFGGSNTEAFF. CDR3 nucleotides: TGCGCCAGCAGCTTCGGGGGGTCTAACACTGAAGCTTTCTTT.

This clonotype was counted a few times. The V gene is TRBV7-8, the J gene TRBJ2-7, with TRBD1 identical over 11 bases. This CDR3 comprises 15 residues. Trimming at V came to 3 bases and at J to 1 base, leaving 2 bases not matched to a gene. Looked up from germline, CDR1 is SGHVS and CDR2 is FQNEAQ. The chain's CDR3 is CASSLGQGVSYEQYF. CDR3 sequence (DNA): TGTGCCAGCAGCTTGGGACAGGGGGTTTCCTACGAGCAGTACTTC.

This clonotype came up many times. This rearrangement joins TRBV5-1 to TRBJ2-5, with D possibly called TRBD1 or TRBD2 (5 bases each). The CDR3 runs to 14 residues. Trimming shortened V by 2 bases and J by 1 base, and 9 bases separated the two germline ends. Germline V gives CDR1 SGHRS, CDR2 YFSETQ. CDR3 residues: CASSLRDGQETQYF. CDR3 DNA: TGCGCCAGCAGCTTAAGGGACGGCCAAGAGACCCAGTACTTC.

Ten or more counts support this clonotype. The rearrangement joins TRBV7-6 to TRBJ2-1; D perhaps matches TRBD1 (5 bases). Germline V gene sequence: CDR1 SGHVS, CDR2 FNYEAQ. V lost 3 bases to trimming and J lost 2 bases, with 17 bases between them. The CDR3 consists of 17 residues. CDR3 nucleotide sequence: TGTGCCAGCAGCTTGCCCCCTGTAGGGGCCGCCTACAATGAGCAGTTCTTC. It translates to CASSLPPVGAAYNEQFF.

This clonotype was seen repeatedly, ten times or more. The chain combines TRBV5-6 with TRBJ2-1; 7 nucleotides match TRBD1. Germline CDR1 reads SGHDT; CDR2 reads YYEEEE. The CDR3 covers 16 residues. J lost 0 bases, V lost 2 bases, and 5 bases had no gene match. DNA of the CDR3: TGTGCCAGCAGCTTCCAGACAGGGAGCTCCTACAATGAGCAGTTCTTC. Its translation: CASSFQTGSSYNEQFF.

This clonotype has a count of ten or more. The CDR3 is CASSEGWQGPEAFF. DNA for the CDR3: TGTGCCAGCAGTGAAGGGTGGCAGGGCCCTGAAGCTTTCTTT. The chain couples TRBV6-1 to TRBJ1-1; D is perhaps TRBD1 (5 bases). With 1 base removed from V and 6 bases from J, the gap between germline ends came to 12 bases. The CDR3 totals 14 residues. Germline V CDR1 and CDR2: MNHNS, SASEGT.

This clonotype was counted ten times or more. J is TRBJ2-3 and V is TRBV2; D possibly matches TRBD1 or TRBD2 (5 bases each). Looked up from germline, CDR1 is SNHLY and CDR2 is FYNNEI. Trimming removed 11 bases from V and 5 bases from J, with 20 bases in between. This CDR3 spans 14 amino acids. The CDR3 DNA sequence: TGTGCCTTCCCCGGGACCGAGGGTGGAGATACGCAGTATTTT. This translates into CAFPGTEGGDTQYF.

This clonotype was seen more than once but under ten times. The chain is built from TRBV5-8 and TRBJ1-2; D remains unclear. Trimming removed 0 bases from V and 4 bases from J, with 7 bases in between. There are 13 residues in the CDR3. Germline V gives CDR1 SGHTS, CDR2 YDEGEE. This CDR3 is CASSLAGVYGYTF. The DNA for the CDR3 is TGTGCCAGCAGCTTGGCCGGGGTCTATGGCTACACCTTC.

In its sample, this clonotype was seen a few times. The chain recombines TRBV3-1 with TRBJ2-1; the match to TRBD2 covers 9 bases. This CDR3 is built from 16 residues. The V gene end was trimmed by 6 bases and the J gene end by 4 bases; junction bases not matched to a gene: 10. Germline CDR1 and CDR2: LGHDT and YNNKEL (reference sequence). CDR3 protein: CASRHLASGEYNEQFF. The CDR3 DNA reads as TGTGCCAGCAGACATCTAGCTAGCGGGGAGTACAATGAGCAGTTCTTC.

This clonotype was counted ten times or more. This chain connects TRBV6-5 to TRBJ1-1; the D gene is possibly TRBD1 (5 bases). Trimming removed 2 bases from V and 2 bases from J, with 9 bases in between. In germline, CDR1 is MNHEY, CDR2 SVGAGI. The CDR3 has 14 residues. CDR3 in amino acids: CASSYGQGNTEAFF. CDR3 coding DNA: TGTGCCAGCAGTTACGGCCAGGGCAACACTGAAGCTTTCTTT.